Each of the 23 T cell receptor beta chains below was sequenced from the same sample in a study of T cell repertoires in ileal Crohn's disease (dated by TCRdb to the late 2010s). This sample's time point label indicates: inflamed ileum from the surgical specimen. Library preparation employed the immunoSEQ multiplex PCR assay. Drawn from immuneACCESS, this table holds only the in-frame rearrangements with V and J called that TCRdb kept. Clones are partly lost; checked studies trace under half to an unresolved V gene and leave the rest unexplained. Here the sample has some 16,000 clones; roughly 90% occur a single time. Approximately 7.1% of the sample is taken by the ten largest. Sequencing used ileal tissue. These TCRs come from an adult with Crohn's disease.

Here the CDR3 reads CASSLALGTTEEQYF. CDR3 nucleotides: TGCGCCAGCAGCTTGGCCCTCGGGACTACGGAGGAGCAGTACTTC. V is TRBV5-1 and J is TRBJ2-7; TRBD2 agrees at 7 bases. From germline, CDR1 is SGHRS and CDR2 YFSETQ. V trimming: 0 bases; J trimming: 7 bases; junction bases outside the gene matches: 10. CDR3 size: 15 residues.

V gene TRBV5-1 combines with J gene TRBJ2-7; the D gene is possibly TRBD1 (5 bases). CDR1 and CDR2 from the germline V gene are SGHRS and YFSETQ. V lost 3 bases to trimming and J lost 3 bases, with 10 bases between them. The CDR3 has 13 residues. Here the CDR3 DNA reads TGCGCCAGCAGCTGGGGCGCCCTCTACGAGCAGTACTTC. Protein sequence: CASSWGALYEQYF.

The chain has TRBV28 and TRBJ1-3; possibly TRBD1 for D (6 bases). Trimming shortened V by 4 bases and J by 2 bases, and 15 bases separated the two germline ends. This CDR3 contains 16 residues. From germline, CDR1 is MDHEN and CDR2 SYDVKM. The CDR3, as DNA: TGTGCCAGCAGTTATCGAGGGGGGCGGCCTGGAAACACCATATATTTT. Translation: CASSYRGGRPGNTIYF. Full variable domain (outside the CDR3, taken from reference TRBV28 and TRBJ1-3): DVKVTQSSRYLVKRTGEKVFLECVQDMDHENMFWYRQDPGLGLRLIYFSYDVKMKEKGDIPEGYSVSREKKERFSLILESASTNQTSMYLCASSYRGGRPGNTIYFGEGSWLTVV.

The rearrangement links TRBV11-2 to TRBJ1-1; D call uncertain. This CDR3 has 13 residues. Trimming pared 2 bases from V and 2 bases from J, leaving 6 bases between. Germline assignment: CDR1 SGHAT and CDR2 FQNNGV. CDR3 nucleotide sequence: TGTGCCAGCAGCTTACTCCGCAACACTGAAGCTTTCTTT. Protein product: CASSLLRNTEAFF.

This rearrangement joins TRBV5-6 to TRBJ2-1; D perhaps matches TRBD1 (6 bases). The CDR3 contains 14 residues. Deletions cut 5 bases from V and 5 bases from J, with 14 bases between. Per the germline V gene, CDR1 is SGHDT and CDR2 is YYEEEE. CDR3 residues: CASSSSTGNNEQFF. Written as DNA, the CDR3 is TGTGCCAGCAGTTCCTCGACAGGAAACAATGAGCAGTTCTTC.

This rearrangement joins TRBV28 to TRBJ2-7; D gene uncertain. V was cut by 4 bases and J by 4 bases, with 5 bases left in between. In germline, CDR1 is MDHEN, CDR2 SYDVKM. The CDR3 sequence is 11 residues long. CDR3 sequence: CASSSNYEQYF. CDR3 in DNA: TGTGCCAGCAGTTCCAATTACGAGCAGTACTTC. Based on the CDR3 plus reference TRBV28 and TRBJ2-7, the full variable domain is DVKVTQSSRYLVKRTGEKVFLECVQDMDHENMFWYRQDPGLGLRLIYFSYDVKMKEKGDIPEGYSVSREKKERFSLILESASTNQTSMYLCASSSNYEQYFGPGTRLTVT.

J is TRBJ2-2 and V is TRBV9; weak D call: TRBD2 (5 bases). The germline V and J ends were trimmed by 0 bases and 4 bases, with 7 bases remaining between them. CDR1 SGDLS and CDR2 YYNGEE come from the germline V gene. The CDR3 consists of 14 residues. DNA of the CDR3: TGTGCCAGCAGCGTAGGTGAGGGCACCGGGGAGCTGTTTTTT. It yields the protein CASSVGEGTGELFF.

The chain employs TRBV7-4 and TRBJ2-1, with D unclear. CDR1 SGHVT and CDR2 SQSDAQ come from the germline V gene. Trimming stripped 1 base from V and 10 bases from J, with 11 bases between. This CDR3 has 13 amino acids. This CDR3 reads CASSLGRLKEQFF. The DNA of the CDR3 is TGTGCCAGCAGCTTAGGTAGGCTGAAAGAGCAGTTCTTC. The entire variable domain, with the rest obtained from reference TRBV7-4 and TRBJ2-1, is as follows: GAGVSQSPRYKVAKRGRDVALRCDSISGHVTLYWYRQTLGQGSEVLTYSQSDAQRDKSGRPSGRFSAERPERSVSTLKIQRTEQGDSAVYLCASSLGRLKEQFFGPGTRLTVL.

The DNA of the CDR3 is TGTGCCAGCAGTGTAGGCAGGGGCCCCTACGAGCAGTACTTC. Its protein is CASSVGRGPYEQYF. V is TRBV2 and J is TRBJ2-7; D possibly corresponds to TRBD1 (6 bases). The CDR3 has 14 amino acids. The germline V gene encodes CDR1 SNHLY and CDR2 FYNNEI. V shed 4 bases and J shed 2 bases, with 12 bases lying between them.

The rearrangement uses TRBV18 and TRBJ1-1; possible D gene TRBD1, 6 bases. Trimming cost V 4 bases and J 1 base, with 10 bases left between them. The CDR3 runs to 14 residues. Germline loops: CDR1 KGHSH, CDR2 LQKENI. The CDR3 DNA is TGTGCCAGCTCACAGGGGGTACAGAACACTGAAGCTTTCTTT. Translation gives CASSQGVQNTEAFF.

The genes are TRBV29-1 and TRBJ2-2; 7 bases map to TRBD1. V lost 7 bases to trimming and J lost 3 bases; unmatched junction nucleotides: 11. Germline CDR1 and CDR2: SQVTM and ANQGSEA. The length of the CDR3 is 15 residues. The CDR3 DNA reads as TGCAGCGCCCTAACAGGGGCAACGGACACCGGGGAGCTGTTTTTT. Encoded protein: CSALTGATDTGELFF.

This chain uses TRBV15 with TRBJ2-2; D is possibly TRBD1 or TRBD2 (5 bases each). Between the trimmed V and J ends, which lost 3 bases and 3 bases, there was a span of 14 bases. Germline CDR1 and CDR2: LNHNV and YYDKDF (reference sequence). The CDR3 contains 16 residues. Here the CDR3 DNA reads TGTGCCACCAGCAGCCGGGGCGACAGTTACACCGGGGAGCTGTTTTTT. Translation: CATSSRGDSYTGELFF.

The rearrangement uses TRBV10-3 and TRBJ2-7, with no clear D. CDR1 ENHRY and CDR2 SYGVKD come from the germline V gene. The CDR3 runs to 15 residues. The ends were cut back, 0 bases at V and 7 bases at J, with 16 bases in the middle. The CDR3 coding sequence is TGTGCCATCAGTGAGTCTGTGGTGGAGACGCCGGAGCAGTACTTC. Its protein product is CAISESVVETPEQYF.

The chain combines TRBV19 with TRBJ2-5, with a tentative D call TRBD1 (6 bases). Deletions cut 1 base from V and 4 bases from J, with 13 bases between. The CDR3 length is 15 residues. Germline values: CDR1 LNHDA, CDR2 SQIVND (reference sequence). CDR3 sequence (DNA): TGTGCCAGTAGTATAGCAACAGGGCTGGGAGAGACCCAGTACTTC. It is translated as CASSIATGLGETQYF.

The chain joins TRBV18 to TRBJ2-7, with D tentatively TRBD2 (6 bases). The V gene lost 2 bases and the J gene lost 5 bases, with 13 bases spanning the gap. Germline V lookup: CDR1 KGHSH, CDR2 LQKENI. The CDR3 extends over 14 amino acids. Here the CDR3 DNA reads TGTGCCAGCTCACCAAGTGGAGGGGACCACGAGCAGTACTTC. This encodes CASSPSGGDHEQYF. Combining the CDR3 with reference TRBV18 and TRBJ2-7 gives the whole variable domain NAGVMQNPRHLVRRRGQEARLRCSPMKGHSHVYWYRQLPEEGLKFMVYLQKENIIDESGMPKERFSAEFPKEGPSILRIQQVVRGDSAAYFCASSPSGGDHEQYFGPGTRLTVT.

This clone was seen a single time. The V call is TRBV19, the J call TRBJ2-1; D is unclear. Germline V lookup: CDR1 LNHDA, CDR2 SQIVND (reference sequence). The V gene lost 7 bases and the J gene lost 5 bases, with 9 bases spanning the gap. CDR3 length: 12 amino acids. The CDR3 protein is CASINLDNEQFF. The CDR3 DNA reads TGTGCCAGTATCAATCTAGACAATGAGCAGTTCTTC.

DNA for the CDR3: TGTGCCAGCAGCGTAGAGGGAGGGACCTTGGGAGAAAAACTGTTTTTT. The encoded protein is CASSVEGGTLGEKLFF. The rearrangement links TRBV9 to TRBJ1-4; tentatively, D is TRBD1 (5 bases). The CDR3 has 16 residues. Germline loops: CDR1 SGDLS, CDR2 YYNGEE. With 0 bases removed from V and 8 bases from J, the gap between germline ends came to 17 bases.

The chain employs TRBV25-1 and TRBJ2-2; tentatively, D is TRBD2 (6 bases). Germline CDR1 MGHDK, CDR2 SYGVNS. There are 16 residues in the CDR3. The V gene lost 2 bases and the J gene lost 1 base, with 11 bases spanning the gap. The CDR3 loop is CASSETGSGNTGELFF. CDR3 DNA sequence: TGTGCCAGCAGTGAAACCGGGAGCGGGAACACCGGGGAGCTGTTTTTT. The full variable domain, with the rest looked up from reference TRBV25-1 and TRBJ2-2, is EADIYQTPRYLVIGTGKKITLECSQTMGHDKMYWYQQDPGMELHLIHYSYGVNSTEKGDLSSESTVSRIRTEHFPLTLESARPSHTSQYLCASSETGSGNTGELFFGEGSRLTVL.

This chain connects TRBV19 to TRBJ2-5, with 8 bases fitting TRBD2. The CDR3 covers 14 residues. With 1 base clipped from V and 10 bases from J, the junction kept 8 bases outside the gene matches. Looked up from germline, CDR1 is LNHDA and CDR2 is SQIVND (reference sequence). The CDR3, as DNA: TGTGCCAGTAGTATAGGAGGTCGGCGGGGGGACCAGTACTTC. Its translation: CASSIGGRRGDQYF. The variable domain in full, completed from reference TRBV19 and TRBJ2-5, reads DGGITQSPKYLFRKEGQNVTLSCEQNLNHDAMYWYRQDPGQGLRLIYYSQIVNDFQKGDIAEGYSVSREKKESFPLTVTSAQKNPTAFYLCASSIGGRRGDQYFGPGTRLLVL.

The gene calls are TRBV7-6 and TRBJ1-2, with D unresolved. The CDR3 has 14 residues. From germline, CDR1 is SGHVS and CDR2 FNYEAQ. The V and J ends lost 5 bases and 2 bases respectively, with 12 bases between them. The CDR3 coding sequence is TGTGCCAGCAGCACGGGAGGAGGGAACTATGGCTACACCTTC. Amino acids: CASSTGGGNYGYTF.

CDR3 residues: CASSSLDKSPYNEQFF. In DNA form, the CDR3 reads TGTGCCAGCAGTAGCCTAGACAAGTCCCCCTACAATGAGCAGTTCTTC. V usage is TRBV27 and J usage is TRBJ2-1, with D unresolved. Germline V gene lookup returns CDR1 MNHEY and CDR2 SMNVEV (reference sequence). This CDR3 is built from 16 residues. The ends were cut back, 5 bases at V and 2 bases at J, with 16 bases in the middle.

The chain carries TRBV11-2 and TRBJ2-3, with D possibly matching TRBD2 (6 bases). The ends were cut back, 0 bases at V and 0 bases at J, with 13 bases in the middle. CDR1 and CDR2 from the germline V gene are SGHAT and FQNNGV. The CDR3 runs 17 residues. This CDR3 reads CASSLDATGASTDTQYF. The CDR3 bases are TGTGCCAGCAGCTTAGATGCTACGGGAGCTAGCACAGATACGCAGTATTTT. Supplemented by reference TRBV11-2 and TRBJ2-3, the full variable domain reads EAGVAQSPRYKIIEKRQSVAFWCNPISGHATLYWYQQILGQGPKLLIQFQNNGVVDDSQLPKDRFSAERLKGVDSTLKIQPAKLEDSAVYLCASSLDATGASTDTQYFGPGTRLTVL.

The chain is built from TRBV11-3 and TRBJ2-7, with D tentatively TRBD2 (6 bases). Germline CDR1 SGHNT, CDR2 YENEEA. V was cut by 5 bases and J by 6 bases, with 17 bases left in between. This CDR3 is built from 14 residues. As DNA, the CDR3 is TGTGCCAGCAGCCCGGGGTGGCAGGGAGGCGAGCAGTACTTC. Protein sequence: CASSPGWQGGEQYF.